Following are 30 T cell receptor beta chains from one sample sequenced in a study of neoadjuvant anti-PD-1 for oral cavity cancer. Repertoires were generated with immunoSEQ multiplex PCR, while TCRdb's copy carries only in-frame clones and drops some. This sample has fewer than 70,000 clones, with more than 60% found just once. This sample comprised PBMCs, obtained before nivolumab (anti-PD-1) treatment. Receptors originate from a person between 40 and 80 years old with oral cavity squamous cell carcinoma.

CDR3 in amino acids: CATAGQPAYNEKLFF. DNA for the CDR3: TGTGCCACAGCAGGACAGCCAGCTTATAATGAAAAACTGTTTTTT. The genes are TRBV15 and TRBJ1-4; the D gene is possibly TRBD1 (6 bases). In germline, CDR1 is LNHNV, CDR2 YYDKDF (reference sequence). Trimming took 9 bases from V and 4 from J, leaving 18 bases between them. CDR3 length equals 15 residues.

V is TRBV6-5 and J is TRBJ2-1; TRBD1 might be the D (6 bases). Germline CDR1 is MNHEY and CDR2 is SVGAGI. The CDR3 runs 14 residues. V was trimmed by 7 bases and J by 3 bases, leaving 13 bases between them. This CDR3 is CASKGDRVYNEQFF. CDR3 nucleotide sequence: TGTGCCAGCAAGGGGGATCGGGTCTACAATGAGCAGTTCTTC.

The V call is TRBV7-8, the J call TRBJ2-2, with 8 bases matching TRBD2. Germline CDR1 SGHVS, CDR2 FQNEAQ. The V segment lost 1 base and the J segment 4 bases; nucleotides outside the gene matches: 5. The CDR3 is made up of 16 amino acids. CDR3 region: CASSLEGTSGTGELFF. DNA for the CDR3: TGTGCCAGCAGCTTAGAGGGGACTAGTGGCACCGGGGAGCTGTTTTTT.

The chain joins TRBV5-1 to TRBJ2-7; TRBD2 aligns across 8 bases. This CDR3 region has 16 residues. The trim removed 4 bases at V and 3 bases at J, leaving 12 bases unmatched. The germline V gene encodes CDR1 SGHRS and CDR2 YFSETQ. For the CDR3, the DNA is TGCGCCAGCAGCCTGGGAGGCGGGGGGCTTGACTACGAGCAGTACTTC. Translating it yields CASSLGGGGLDYEQYF.

This rearrangement joins TRBV11-3 to TRBJ2-1, with TRBD2 matching over 13 bases. Trimming removed 5 bases from V and 6 bases from J; junction bases left unmatched: 7. Germline V gene lookup returns CDR1 SGHNT and CDR2 YENEEA. CDR3 length: 16 residues. Here the CDR3 reads CASSPRTSGSPNEQFF. DNA of the CDR3: TGTGCCAGCAGCCCGCGGACTAGCGGGAGTCCCAATGAGCAGTTCTTC.

The chain combines TRBV5-6 with TRBJ2-1; tentative D call: TRBD2 (7 bases). The CDR3 consists of 16 residues. Deletions cut 0 bases from V and 2 bases from J, with 12 bases between. Germline V gene data show CDR1 as SGHDT and CDR2 as YYEEEE. CDR3 DNA: TGTGCCAGCAGCTTGGTGCGGGGGCAGCCCTACAATGAGCAGTTCTTC. It encodes CASSLVRGQPYNEQFF.

This chain connects TRBV2 to TRBJ2-6, with a possible D match to TRBD1 (6 bases). CDR1 and CDR2 from the germline V gene are SNHLY and FYNNEI. This CDR3 is 18 amino acids long. The V end was cut by 4 bases, the J end by 4 bases, with 20 bases between. DNA for the CDR3: TGTGCCAGCAGTGGATCGTCACAGGGCGCGCCCGGGGCCAACGTCCTGACTTTC. It yields the protein CASSGSSQGAPGANVLTF.

The rearrangement uses TRBV9 and TRBJ2-1; TRBD2 matches 10 bases. Per germline, CDR1 SGDLS and CDR2 YYNGEE. Unmatched junction bases numbered 5, after V lost 2 bases and J lost 0 bases. The CDR3 consists of 17 residues. CDR3 sequence: CASSVGLASSSYNEQFF. The CDR3 DNA is TGTGCCAGCAGCGTGGGACTAGCGAGCAGCTCCTACAATGAGCAGTTCTTC. The full variable domain, with the rest looked up from reference TRBV9 and TRBJ2-1, is DSGVTQTPKHLITATGQRVTLRCSPRSGDLSVYWYQQSLDQGLQFLIQYYNGEERAKGNILERFSAQQFPDLHSELNLSSLELGDSALYFCASSVGLASSSYNEQFFGPGTRLTVL.

This clone was seen repeatedly, ten times or more. Within the sample, other DNA sequences also encode this same CDR3. The rearrangement links TRBV15 to TRBJ2-1; TRBD2 might be the D (6 bases). Germline V lookup: CDR1 LNHNV, CDR2 YYDKDF (reference sequence). The CDR3 runs to 16 residues. The germline V and J ends were trimmed by 1 base and 7 bases, with 17 bases remaining between them. Here the CDR3 DNA reads TGTGCCACCAGCAGAGCGGAGGGGCAGAGGGAGAATGAGCAGTTCTTC. Its translation: CATSRAEGQRENEQFF.

The J gene is TRBJ2-7, the V gene TRBV30, with 9 bases matching TRBD2. Losses at the gene ends were 5 bases for V and 6 bases for J; bases not matched to a gene: 8. CDR1 and CDR2 from the germline V gene are GTSNPN and SVGIG (reference sequence). CDR3 size: 13 residues. CDR3 residues: CAWSRGLAGEQYF. CDR3 in DNA: TGTGCCTGGTCTCGGGGACTAGCAGGCGAGCAGTACTTC.

The chain's CDR3 is CASSLEGQVNTGELFF. In nucleotides, the CDR3 is TGTGCCAGCAGCTTAGAAGGACAGGTTAACACCGGGGAGCTGTTTTTT. The chain couples TRBV7-7 to TRBJ2-2, with TRBD1 identical over 7 bases. CDR1 and CDR2 (germline): SSHAT, FNYEAQ (reference sequence). With V trimmed by 1 base and J by 2 bases, 4 bases remained unmatched. CDR3 length equals 16 residues.

The chain is built from TRBV7-9 and TRBJ2-1; D tentatively reads TRBD1 or TRBD2 (7 bases each). Germline CDR1 reads SEHNR; CDR2 reads FQNEAQ (reference sequence). The CDR3 is made up of 14 amino acids. Trimming left V 1 base short and J 8 bases short, with 12 bases between. The CDR3 region has the DNA TGTGCCAGCAGCTTAGAGACAGGGAGGGATGAGCAGTTCTTC. Translated, it gives CASSLETGRDEQFF. Using reference TRBV7-9 and TRBJ2-1 for the parts outside the CDR3, the full variable domain is DTGVSQNPRHKITKRGQNVTFRCDPISEHNRLYWYRQTLGQGPEFLTYFQNEAQLEKSRLLSDRFSAERPKGSFSTLEIQRTEQGDSAMYLCASSLETGRDEQFFGPGTRLTVL.

There are a few counts of this clone. The chain joins TRBV28 to TRBJ2-1; 9 nucleotides align to TRBD2. CDR1 is MDHEN and CDR2 is SYDVKM in the germline V gene. The CDR3 sequence is 14 residues long. The J segment lost 11 bases and the V segment lost 5 bases, leaving 10 bases of the junction unmatched. The CDR3 DNA reads TGTGCCAGCAGTGGTAGCGGGAGAGGTTCTAAGCAGTTCTTC. It specifies CASSGSGRGSKQFF.

The chain has TRBV7-2 and TRBJ2-1; D possibly corresponds to TRBD2 (5 bases). This CDR3 contains 12 residues. Germline V gene sequence: CDR1 SGHTA, CDR2 FQGNSA. V lost 5 bases, J lost 7 bases, and 9 bases lay in between. The CDR3 reads CASSLTRNEQFF. CDR3 DNA: TGTGCCAGCAGCCTCACTAGAAATGAGCAGTTCTTC.

J is TRBJ2-7 and V is TRBV6-1, with TRBD1 as a possible D gene (6 bases). Trimming stripped 2 bases from V and 5 bases from J, with 13 bases between. Germline CDR1 is MNHNS and CDR2 is SASEGT. This CDR3 is built from 14 residues. This CDR3 is CASSELDRRNEQYF. As DNA, the CDR3 is TGTGCCAGCAGTGAATTAGACAGGCGTAACGAGCAGTACTTC.

The chain uses TRBV4-1 and TRBJ1-2, with 7 bases lining up with TRBD1. Per germline, CDR1 MGHRA and CDR2 YSYEKL. This CDR3 region has 17 residues. Trimming at V came to 1 base and at J to 6 bases, leaving 14 bases not matched to a gene. The CDR3 DNA reads TGCGCCAGCAGCCAAGTGGTGGGCTTGGGACAGTCTGATGGCTACACCTTC. Translated, it gives CASSQVVGLGQSDGYTF.

V is TRBV7-8 and J is TRBJ1-2, with 8 bases that match TRBD1. The V and J ends lost 1 base and 2 bases, in that order; junction bases with no gene match: 0. CDR1 and CDR2 (germline): SGHVS, FQNEAQ. The CDR3 loop spans 14 amino acids. CDR3 amino acids: CASSLGQGNYGYTF. The CDR3 nucleotides read TGTGCCAGCAGCTTAGGACAGGGGAACTATGGCTACACCTTC.

The rearrangement uses TRBV9 and TRBJ2-7, with D perhaps given as TRBD1 or TRBD2 (5 bases each). CDR3 length: 15 residues. Germline V CDR1 and CDR2: SGDLS, YYNGEE. Trimming pared 4 bases from V and 1 base from J, leaving 15 bases between. The CDR3 DNA reads as TGTGCCAGCAGCCCCCAGGCAGGGACGTCCTACGAGCAGTACTTC. Protein sequence: CASSPQAGTSYEQYF.

This clone came up once. V is TRBV9 and J is TRBJ1-1, with no clear D. Trimming removed 3 bases from V and 0 bases from J, with 9 bases in between. Germline loops: CDR1 SGDLS, CDR2 YYNGEE. This CDR3 comprises 14 residues. The CDR3 DNA follows: TGTGCCAGCAGCGCTGGGCGGTTGAACACTGAAGCTTTCTTT. Its translation is CASSAGRLNTEAFF.

J is TRBJ2-5 and V is TRBV11-2, with 10 positions matching TRBD2. V dropped 6 bases and J dropped 3; count of bases not matched to a gene: 4. CDR3 size: 14 residues. Germline V gene data show CDR1 as SGHAT and CDR2 as FQNNGV. The CDR3: CASSFGLAEETQYF. The CDR3 DNA follows: TGTGCCAGCAGTTTCGGACTAGCGGAAGAGACCCAGTACTTC.

The CDR3 region has the DNA TGTGCCAGTGGGGGGACCGCTGAAGCTTTCTTT. Translating it yields CASGGTAEAFF. The chain recombines TRBV18 with TRBJ1-1; weak D call: TRBD1 (5 bases). Germline loops: CDR1 KGHSH, CDR2 LQKENI. The CDR3 is 11 residues long. V lost 9 bases to trimming and J lost 6 bases, with 11 bases between them. Complete variable domain (other parts from reference TRBV18 and TRBJ1-1): NAGVMQNPRHLVRRRGQEARLRCSPMKGHSHVYWYRQLPEEGLKFMVYLQKENIIDESGMPKERFSAEFPKEGPSILRIQQVVRGDSAAYFCASGGTAEAFFGQGTRLTVV.

V gene TRBV7-3 combines with J gene TRBJ1-1; unclear D gene. The germline V and J ends were trimmed by 4 bases and 0 bases, with 6 bases remaining between them. The CDR3 extends over 13 amino acids. Germline loops: CDR1 SGHTA, CDR2 FQGTGA. CDR3 in amino acids: CASSSNLNTEAFF. In nucleotides, the CDR3 is TGTGCCAGCAGCTCCAACTTGAACACTGAAGCTTTCTTT.

The V and J genes are TRBV5-4 and TRBJ1-1, with TRBD1 identical over 8 bases. There are 15 residues in the CDR3. J lost 1 base, V lost 0 bases, and 2 bases had no gene match. Germline V CDR1 and CDR2: SGHNT, YYREEE (reference sequence). The CDR3: CASSLVGTGNTEAFF. The CDR3 DNA reads as TGTGCCAGCAGCTTGGTTGGGACAGGGAACACTGAAGCTTTCTTT.

The rearrangement links TRBV25-1 to TRBJ1-1; D unclear. This CDR3 comprises 13 residues. V lost 4 bases, J lost 1 base, and 7 bases lay in between. Germline CDR1 is MGHDK and CDR2 is SYGVNS. CDR3: CASSVAGNTEAFF. For the CDR3, the DNA is TGTGCCAGCAGTGTGGCGGGGAACACTGAAGCTTTCTTT.

This clone was counted a few times. The chain joins TRBV7-9 to TRBJ2-7; 7 nucleotides align to TRBD1. Trimming took 4 bases from V and 1 from J; bases not matched to a gene: 4. This CDR3 comprises 14 residues. The germline V gene has CDR1 SEHNR and CDR2 FQNEAQ (reference sequence). CDR3 protein: CASSSNRGSYEQYF. Written as DNA, the CDR3 is TGTGCCAGCAGCTCGAACAGGGGATCCTACGAGCAGTACTTC.

V usage is TRBV28 and J usage is TRBJ2-2; 7 bases agree with TRBD2. Trimming took 5 bases from V and 3 from J; bases not matched to a gene: 15. The CDR3 spans 18 residues. The V gene's germline CDR1 is MDHEN and CDR2 SYDVKM. CDR3 nucleotide sequence: TGTGCCAGCAGTCACACTAAAAGAGTAGCGGGTGACACCGGGGAGCTGTTTTTT. Translated, it gives CASSHTKRVAGDTGELFF. Full variable domain (outside the CDR3, taken from reference TRBV28 and TRBJ2-2): DVKVTQSSRYLVKRTGEKVFLECVQDMDHENMFWYRQDPGLGLRLIYFSYDVKMKEKGDIPEGYSVSREKKERFSLILESASTNQTSMYLCASSHTKRVAGDTGELFFGEGSRLTVL.

J is TRBJ1-1 and V is TRBV18, with 8 bases matching TRBD1. Germline loops: CDR1 KGHSH, CDR2 LQKENI. This CDR3 has 14 residues. With V trimmed by 1 base and J by 10 bases, 8 bases remained unmatched. CDR3 in amino acids: CASSPQQGGDGAFF. In DNA form, the CDR3 reads TGTGCCAGCTCACCACAACAGGGGGGAGACGGAGCTTTCTTT.

This clone was seen a few times. The same CDR3 can be traced to other DNA sequences in this sample. The chain combines TRBV14 with TRBJ1-2, with D possibly being TRBD1 (5 bases). The CDR3 runs 13 residues. Germline-derived CDR1 and CDR2 are SGHDN and FVKESK. Trimming took 4 bases from V and 2 from J, leaving 8 bases between them. CDR3 sequence: CASSPGRNYGYTF. DNA of the CDR3: TGTGCCAGCAGCCCGGGACGGAACTATGGCTACACCTTC.

This clone appeared once. The rearrangement uses TRBV5-1 and TRBJ2-7; no reliable D call. V lost 0 bases to trimming and J lost 5 bases, with 6 bases between them. The CDR3 is 12 residues long. Germline V CDR1 and CDR2: SGHRS, YFSETQ. CDR3 residues: CASSLARNEQYF. CDR3 nucleotides: TGCGCCAGCAGCTTGGCCCGGAACGAGCAGTACTTC.

This clone was seen only a few times. The chain joins TRBV5-6 to TRBJ1-1; 8 bases line up with TRBD1. This CDR3 comprises 14 residues. Per the germline V gene, CDR1 is SGHDT and CDR2 is YYEEEE. V was pared by 4 bases and J by 4 bases, with 6 bases of the junction left unmatched. Here the CDR3 DNA reads TGTGCCAGCAGCCTTCGACAGGGGAGCACTGAAGCTTTCTTT. Translating gives CASSLRQGSTEAFF.